This TCR beta chain was retrieved from a study of neurological immune-mediated disorders. There are many counts of this clonotype. The study built unsorted libraries from 2 million PBMCs kept at -80 C. Trimming cost V 1 base and J 1 base, with 11 bases left between them. Germline-derived CDR1 and CDR2 are SGHRS and YFSETQ. This CDR3 region has 15 residues. With 10-nucleotide random UMIs included, cDNA was synthesized by 5'RACE. TCRdb itself ran the 5' RACE reads through MiXCR, one entry per CDR3 protein. The table lists 46,000 or so distinct CDR3 sequences, about 9.3% of them singletons. The clonotype was recovered from a woman aged 40 to 50 with HTLV-1-associated myelopathy (HAM/TSP). This chain uses TRBV5-1 with TRBJ1-1; the D is unclear. The specimen was PBMCs. CDR3 nucleotide sequence: TGCGCCAGCAGCTTGATGGTTTCGGGGAACACTGAAGCTTTCTTT. Its translation is CASSLMVSGNTEAFF. The full variable domain, its missing parts supplied by reference TRBV5-1 and TRBJ1-1, is KAGVTQTPRYLIKTRGQQVTLSCSPISGHRSVSWYQQTPGQGLQFLFEYFSETQRNKGNFPGRFSGRQFSNSRSEMNVSTLELGDSALYLCASSLMVSGNTEAFFGQGTRLTVV.